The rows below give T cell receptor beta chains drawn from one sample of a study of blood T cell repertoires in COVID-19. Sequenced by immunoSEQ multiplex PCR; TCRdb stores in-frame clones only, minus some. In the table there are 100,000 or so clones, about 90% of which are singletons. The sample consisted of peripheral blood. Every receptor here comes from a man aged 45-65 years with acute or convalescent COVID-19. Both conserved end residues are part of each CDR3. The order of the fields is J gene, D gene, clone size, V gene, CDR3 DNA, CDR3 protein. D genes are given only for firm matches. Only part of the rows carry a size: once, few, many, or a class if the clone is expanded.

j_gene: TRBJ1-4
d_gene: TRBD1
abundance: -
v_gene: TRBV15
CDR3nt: TGTGCCACCAGAACCGGGACAGGGACTGAAAAACTGTTTTTT
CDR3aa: CATRTGTGTEKLFF

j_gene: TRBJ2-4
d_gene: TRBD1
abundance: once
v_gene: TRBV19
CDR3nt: TGTGCCAGTAGTCTTTCCGGGACAGGGGGTGGAAACATTCAGTACTTC
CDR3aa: CASSLSGTGGGNIQYF

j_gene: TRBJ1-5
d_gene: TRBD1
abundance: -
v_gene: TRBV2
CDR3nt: TGTGCCAGCAGTGGGGACAGGGTGAATCAGCCCCAGCATTTT
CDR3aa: CASSGDRVNQPQHF

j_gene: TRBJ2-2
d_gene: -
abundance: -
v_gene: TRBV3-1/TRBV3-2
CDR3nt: TGTGCCAGCAGCCAAGATTTCAGGGGCGGGGAGCTGTTTTTT
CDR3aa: CASSQDFRGGELFF

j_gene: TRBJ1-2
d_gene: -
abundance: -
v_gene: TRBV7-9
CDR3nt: TGTGCCAGCAGCTTAGCGACAGATTCCTATGGCTACACCTTC
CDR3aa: CASSLATDSYGYTF

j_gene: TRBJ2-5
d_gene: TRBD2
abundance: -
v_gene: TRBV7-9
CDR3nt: TGTGCCAGCAGCCCTAGCGGGGGGGCACAAGAGACCCAGTACTTC
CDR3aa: CASSPSGGAQETQYF

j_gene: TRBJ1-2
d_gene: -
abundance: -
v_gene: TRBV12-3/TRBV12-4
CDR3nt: TGTGCCAGCACCCTAAACAGGGAAGGCTACACCTTC
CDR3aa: CASTLNREGYTF

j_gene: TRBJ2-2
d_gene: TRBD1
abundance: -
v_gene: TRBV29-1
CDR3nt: TGCAGCGTGTATAGGACAGGGGGCTTTGCCGGGGAGCTGTTTTTT
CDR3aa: CSVYRTGGFAGELFF

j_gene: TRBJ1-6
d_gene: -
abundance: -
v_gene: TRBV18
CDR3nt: TGTGCCAGCTCGGCGGACAGTGATTCACCCCTCCACTTT
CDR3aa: CASSADSDSPLHF

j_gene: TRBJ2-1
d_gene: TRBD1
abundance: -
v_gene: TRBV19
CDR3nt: TGTGCCAGTAGGGACAGGGGACCATACAATGAGCAGTTCTTC
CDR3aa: CASRDRGPYNEQFF

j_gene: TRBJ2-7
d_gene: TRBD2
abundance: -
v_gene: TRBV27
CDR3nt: TGTGCCAGCAGTTTAACAGGCGGGGGGGCCTACGAGCAGTACTTC
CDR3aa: CASSLTGGGAYEQYF

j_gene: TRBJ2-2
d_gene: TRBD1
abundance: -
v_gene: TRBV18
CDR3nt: TGTGCCAGCTCACCACAACAGGGGGGAACGAACACCGGGGAGCTGTTTTTT
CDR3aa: CASSPQQGGTNTGELFF

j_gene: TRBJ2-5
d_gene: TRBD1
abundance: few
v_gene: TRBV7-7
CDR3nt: TGTGCCAGCAGCCTCGGACAGGGGTTGGAGACCCAGTACTTC
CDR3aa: CASSLGQGLETQYF

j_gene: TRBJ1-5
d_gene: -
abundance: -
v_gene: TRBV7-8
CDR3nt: TGTGCCAGCAGCTTGGGCGGGGATCAGCCCCAGCATTTT
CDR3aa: CASSLGGDQPQHF